Listed below are T cell receptor beta chains from one sample, sequenced in a study of cytotoxic CD8 clonotypes in ibrutinib-treated CLL. Sequenced by immunoSEQ multiplex PCR; TCRdb stores in-frame clones only, minus some. The data show approximately 190,000 clones, about four fifths seen once. The sample consisted of PBMCs, taken after 12 months of ibrutinib treatment. The receptors shown here come from a human donor with chronic lymphocytic leukemia. The CDR3 runs from the conserved cysteine through the conserved F or W. The D gene is left open where the match is weak. Not all rows give a size; the values are once, few, many and, for expanded clones, a class.

length,D,size,J,V,CDR3,DNA
11,-,-,TRBJ2-7,TRBV6-5,CATRRVYEQYF,TGTGCCACCCGTAGGGTATACGAGCAGTACTTC
14,TRBD1,-,TRBJ1-2,TRBV10-3,CAISEQGADYGYTF,TGTGCCATCAGTGAGCAGGGGGCGGACTATGGCTACACCTTC
13,-,few,TRBJ1-5,TRBV5-1,CASSENPNQPQHF,TGCGCCAGCAGCGAGAATCCCAATCAGCCCCAGCATTTT
15,-,-,TRBJ1-5,TRBV19,CASTLGQGRYQPQHF,TGTGCCAGTACACTCGGTCAGGGGCGTTATCAGCCCCAGCATTTT
10,-,-,TRBJ2-5,TRBV2,CASSGGTQYF,TGTGCCAGCAGTGGGGGGACCCAGTACTTC
14,-,-,TRBJ2-2,TRBV2,CASSELGGTGELFF,TGTGCCAGCAGTGAACTAGGAGGCACCGGGGAGCTGTTTTTT
15,-,-,TRBJ1-6,TRBV2,CASSIERGRNSPLHF,TGTGCCAGCAGTATCGAGCGGGGACGGAATTCACCCCTCCACTTT
11,-,few,TRBJ1-1,TRBV12-2,CASRPRGEAFF,TGTGCAAGTCGCCCCAGGGGGGAAGCTTTCTTT
13,-,-,TRBJ1-1,TRBV7-9,CASSLGAGDGAFF,TGTGCCAGCAGCTTAGGGGCAGGGGATGGTGCTTTCTTT
15,TRBD2,-,TRBJ2-1,TRBV29-1,CSVEEDGLAYNEQFF,TGCAGCGTTGAAGAGGATGGACTAGCGTACAATGAGCAGTTCTTC
14,-,-,TRBJ2-5,TRBV28,CASSSEDRQETQYF,TGTGCCAGCAGTTCTGAGGACAGACAAGAGACCCAGTACTTC
13,-,-,TRBJ2-1,TRBV2,CAIQGRYYNEQFF,TGTGCCATCCAGGGTCGCTACTACAATGAGCAGTTCTTC
14,-,many,TRBJ2-2,TRBV7-3,CASSPDGQTGELFF,TGTGCCAGCAGCCCGGATGGACAGACCGGGGAGCTGTTTTTT
15,-,-,TRBJ2-3,TRBV5-6,CASSPPGGVINTQYF,TGTGCCAGCAGCCCCCCTGGGGGCGTAATAAATACGCAGTATTTT
15,-,-,TRBJ1-4,TRBV25-1,CASGDPGAVGEKLFF,TGTGCCAGCGGTGACCCAGGGGCCGTAGGTGAAAAACTGTTTTTT
14,-,-,TRBJ1-2,TRBV7-8,CASSTPDAGPGYTF,TGTGCCAGCAGCACCCCTGACGCCGGACCGGGCTACACCTTC
15,TRBD1,-,TRBJ2-5,TRBV6-5,CASSYSRDRGETQYF,TGTGCCAGCAGTTACTCCCGGGACAGGGGTGAGACCCAGTACTTC
15,TRBD1,once,TRBJ2-1,TRBV2,CASSAQGEAYNEQFF,TGTGCCAGCAGTGCGCAGGGGGAAGCCTACAATGAGCAGTTCTTC
15,TRBD1,-,TRBJ1-2,TRBV6-5,CASSPGTGGGYGYTF,TGTGCCAGCAGCCCCGGGACAGGGGGGGGCTATGGCTACACCTTC
16,TRBD1,once,TRBJ2-2,TRBV11-3,CATRTPDRGSTGELFF,TGTGCCACCAGAACGCCCGACAGGGGAAGTACCGGGGAGCTGTTTTTT
14,-,-,TRBJ1-1,TRBV4-2,CASSTREGDTEAFF,TGTGCCAGCAGCACCAGGGAGGGGGACACTGAAGCTTTCTTT
15,TRBD1,-,TRBJ1-2,TRBV18,CASSTGDRESGGYTF,TGTGCCAGCTCAACGGGGGACAGGGAAAGTGGTGGCTACACCTTC
14,-,-,TRBJ2-5,TRBV4-1,CASSQDSLGETQYF,TGCGCCAGCAGCCAAGATTCCCTAGGAGAGACCCAGTACTTC
12,-,-,TRBJ1-1,TRBV29-1,CSVDPRDTEAFF,TGCAGCGTTGACCCGCGGGACACTGAAGCTTTCTTT
15,-,-,TRBJ2-5,TRBV28,CASSSPVINEETQYF,TGTGCCAGCAGTTCCCCGGTAATCAACGAAGAGACCCAGTACTTC
12,TRBD1,-,TRBJ2-2,TRBV7-8,CASYRGDGELFF,TGTGCCAGTTACAGGGGGGACGGGGAGCTGTTTTTT
12,-,-,TRBJ2-5,TRBV5-1,CASSLGEETQYF,TGCGCCAGCAGCTTGGGGGAAGAGACCCAGTACTTC
18,-,-,TRBJ2-7,TRBV5-6,CASSLQGMAGSYLREQYF,TGTGCCAGCAGCTTGCAGGGGATGGCGGGATCCTACCTACGCGAGCAGTACTTC
15,-,few,TRBJ2-7,TRBV4-2,CASSQVSSSLYEQYF,TGTGCCAGCAGCCAAGTAAGCTCCAGCCTCTACGAGCAGTACTTC
13,-,-,TRBJ2-3,TRBV29-1,CSVDLSRRAGQYF,TGCAGCGTTGACCTCAGTCGGAGGGCAGGGCAGTATTTT
13,-,-,TRBJ1-5,TRBV6-5,CASSYVGGQPQHF,TGTGCCAGCAGTTACGTTGGAGGACAGCCCCAGCATTTT
13,-,-,TRBJ2-2,TRBV5-5,CASSLGNTGELFF,TGTGCCAGCAGCTTGGGAAACACCGGGGAGCTGTTTTTT
10,-,-,TRBJ1-5,TRBV6-1,CASLSGPQHF,TGTGCCAGCCTGAGCGGGCCCCAGCATTTT
13,TRBD1,-,TRBJ1-4,TRBV18,CASSPGTAEKLFF,TGTGCCAGCTCACCAGGGACAGCAGAAAAACTGTTTTTT
18,TRBD2,-,TRBJ2-2,TRBV9,CASSFRASGGANTGELFF,TGTGCCAGCAGCTTCAGGGCCAGCGGGGGCGCGAACACCGGGGAGCTGTTTTTT
14,-,-,TRBJ1-3,TRBV4-1,CASSQQSSGNTIYF,TGCGCCAGCAGCCAACAGAGCTCTGGAAACACCATATATTTT
16,TRBD1,-,TRBJ2-5,TRBV6-5,CASSYSKGTGQETQYF,TGTGCCAGCAGTTACTCGAAGGGGACAGGCCAAGAGACCCAGTACTTC